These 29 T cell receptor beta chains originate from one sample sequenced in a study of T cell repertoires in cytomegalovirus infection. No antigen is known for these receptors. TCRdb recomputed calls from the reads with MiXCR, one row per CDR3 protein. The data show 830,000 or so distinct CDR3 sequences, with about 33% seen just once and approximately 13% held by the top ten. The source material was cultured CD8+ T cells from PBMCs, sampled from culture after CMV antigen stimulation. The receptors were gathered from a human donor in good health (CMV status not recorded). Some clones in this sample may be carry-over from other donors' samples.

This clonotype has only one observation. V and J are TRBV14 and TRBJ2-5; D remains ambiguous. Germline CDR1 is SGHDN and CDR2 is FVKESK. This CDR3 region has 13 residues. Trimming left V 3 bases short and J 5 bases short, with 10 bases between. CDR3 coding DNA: TGTGCCAGCAGCCAGCTCTTGGGGGAGACCCAGTACTTC. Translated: CASSQLLGETQYF.

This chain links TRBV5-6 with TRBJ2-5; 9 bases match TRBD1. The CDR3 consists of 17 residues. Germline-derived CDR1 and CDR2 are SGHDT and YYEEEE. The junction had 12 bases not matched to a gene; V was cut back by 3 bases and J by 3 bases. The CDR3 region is CASSSLWTGENEETQYF. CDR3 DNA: TGTGCCAGCAGCTCCCTCTGGACAGGGGAGAATGAAGAGACCCAGTACTTC.

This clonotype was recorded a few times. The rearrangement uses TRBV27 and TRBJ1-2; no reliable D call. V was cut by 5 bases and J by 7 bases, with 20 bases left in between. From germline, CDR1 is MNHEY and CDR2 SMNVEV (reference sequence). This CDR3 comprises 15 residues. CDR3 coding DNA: TGTGCCAGCAGTCCTCTTAATTTCGGGCCCTTTGGCTACACCTTC. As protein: CASSPLNFGPFGYTF.

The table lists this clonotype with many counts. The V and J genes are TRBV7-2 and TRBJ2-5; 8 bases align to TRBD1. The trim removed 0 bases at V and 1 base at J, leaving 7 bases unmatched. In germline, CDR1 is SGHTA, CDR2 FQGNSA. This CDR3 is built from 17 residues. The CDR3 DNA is TGTGCCAGCAGCTTAGCCGCCGGGACAGGCCTCCAAGAGACCCAGTACTTC. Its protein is CASSLAAGTGLQETQYF.

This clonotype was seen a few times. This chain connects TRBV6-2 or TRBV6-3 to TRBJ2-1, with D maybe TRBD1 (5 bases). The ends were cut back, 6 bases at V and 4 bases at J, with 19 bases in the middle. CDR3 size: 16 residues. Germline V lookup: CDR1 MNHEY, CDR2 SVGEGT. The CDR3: CASRDAGPRLYNEQFF. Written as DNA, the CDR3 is TGTGCCAGCAGAGATGCAGGGCCTAGATTATACAATGAGCAGTTCTTC.

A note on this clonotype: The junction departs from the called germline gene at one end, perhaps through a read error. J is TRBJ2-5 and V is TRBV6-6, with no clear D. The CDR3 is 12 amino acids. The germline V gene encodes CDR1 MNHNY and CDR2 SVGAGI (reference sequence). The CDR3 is CTSSQTQETQYF. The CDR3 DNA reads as TGTACCAGCAGCCAGACCCAAGAGACCCAGTACTTC.

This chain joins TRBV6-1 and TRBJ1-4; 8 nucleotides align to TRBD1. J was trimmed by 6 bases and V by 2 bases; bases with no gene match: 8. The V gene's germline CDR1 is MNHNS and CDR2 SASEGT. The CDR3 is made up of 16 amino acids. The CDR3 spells CASSEPLTGEDEKLFF. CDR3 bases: TGTGCCAGCAGTGAACCACTGACAGGGGAAGATGAAAAACTGTTTTTT.

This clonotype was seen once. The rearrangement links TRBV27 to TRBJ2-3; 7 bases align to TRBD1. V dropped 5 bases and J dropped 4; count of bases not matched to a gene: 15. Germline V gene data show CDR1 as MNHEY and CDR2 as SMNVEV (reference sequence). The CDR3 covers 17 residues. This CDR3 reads CASSATRDRGRADTQYF. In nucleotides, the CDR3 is TGTGCCAGCAGTGCAACCCGGGACAGAGGAAGAGCAGATACGCAGTATTTT.

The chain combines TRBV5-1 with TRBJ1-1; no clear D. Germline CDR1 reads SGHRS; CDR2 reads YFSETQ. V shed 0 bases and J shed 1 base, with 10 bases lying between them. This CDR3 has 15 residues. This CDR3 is CASSLVAGGNTEAFF. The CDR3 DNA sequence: TGCGCCAGCAGCTTGGTGGCAGGAGGGAACACTGAAGCTTTCTTT.

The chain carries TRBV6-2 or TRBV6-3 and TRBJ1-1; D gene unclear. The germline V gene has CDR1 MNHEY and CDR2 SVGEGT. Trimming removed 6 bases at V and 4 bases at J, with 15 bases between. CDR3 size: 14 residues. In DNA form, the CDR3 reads TGTGCCAGCAGGCACGCAGGAGTGAGCACTGAAGCTTTCTTT. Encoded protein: CASRHAGVSTEAFF.

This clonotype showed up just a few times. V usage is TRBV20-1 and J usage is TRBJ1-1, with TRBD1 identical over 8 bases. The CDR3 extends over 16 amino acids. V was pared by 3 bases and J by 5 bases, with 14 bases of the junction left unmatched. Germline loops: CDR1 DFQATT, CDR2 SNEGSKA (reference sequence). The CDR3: CSARARGQSSRTEAFF. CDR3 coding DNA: TGCAGTGCTAGGGCCAGGGGGCAATCGTCGAGGACTGAAGCTTTCTTT.

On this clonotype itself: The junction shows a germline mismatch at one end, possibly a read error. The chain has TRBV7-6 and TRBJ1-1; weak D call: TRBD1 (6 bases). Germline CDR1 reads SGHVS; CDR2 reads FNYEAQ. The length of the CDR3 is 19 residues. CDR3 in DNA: TGTGCCAGCAGCCCTAATGGCGGGGGCAGTTCAGTGGCGAACACTGAAGCTTACTTT. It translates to CASSPNGGGSSVANTEAYF.

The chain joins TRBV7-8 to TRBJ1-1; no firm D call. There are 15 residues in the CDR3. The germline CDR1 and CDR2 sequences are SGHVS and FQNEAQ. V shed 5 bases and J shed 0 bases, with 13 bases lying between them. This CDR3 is CASSPGVQMNTEAFF. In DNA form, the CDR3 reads TGTGCCAGCAGCCCCGGCGTGCAGATGAACACTGAAGCTTTCTTT.

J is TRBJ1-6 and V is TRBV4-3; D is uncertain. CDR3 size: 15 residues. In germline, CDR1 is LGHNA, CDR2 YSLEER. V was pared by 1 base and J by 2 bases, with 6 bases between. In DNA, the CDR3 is TGCGCCAGCAGCCAAGGGTGGACCTATAATTCACCCCTCCACTTT. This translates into CASSQGWTYNSPLHF.

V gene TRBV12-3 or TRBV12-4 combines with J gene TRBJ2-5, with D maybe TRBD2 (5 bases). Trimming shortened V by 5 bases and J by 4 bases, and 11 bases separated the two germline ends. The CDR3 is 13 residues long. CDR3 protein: CASSPGYSETQYF. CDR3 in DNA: TGTGCCAGCAGTCCGGGGTACTCAGAGACCCAGTACTTC.

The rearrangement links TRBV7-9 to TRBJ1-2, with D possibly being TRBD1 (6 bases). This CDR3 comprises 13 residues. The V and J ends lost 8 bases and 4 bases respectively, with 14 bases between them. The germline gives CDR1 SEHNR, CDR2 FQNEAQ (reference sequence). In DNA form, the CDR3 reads TGTGCCAGCGGCCCAGGGACATTCTATGGCTACACCTTC. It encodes CASGPGTFYGYTF.

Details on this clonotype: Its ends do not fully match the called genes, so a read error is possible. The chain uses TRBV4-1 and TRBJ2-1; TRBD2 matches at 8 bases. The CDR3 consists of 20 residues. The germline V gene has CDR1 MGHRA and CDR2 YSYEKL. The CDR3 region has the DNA TGTGCCAGCAGCCAAGATCCCGGGGGGGCCCAGAGGGAGAGTCACAATGAGCAGTTCTTC. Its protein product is CASSQDPGGAQRESHNEQFF.

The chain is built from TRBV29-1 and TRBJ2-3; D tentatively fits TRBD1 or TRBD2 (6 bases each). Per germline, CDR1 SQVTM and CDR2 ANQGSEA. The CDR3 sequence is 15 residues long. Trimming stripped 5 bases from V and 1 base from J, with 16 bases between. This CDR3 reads CSVISWGAGTDTQYF. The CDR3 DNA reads TGCAGCGTTATAAGTTGGGGGGCTGGCACAGATACGCAGTATTTT.

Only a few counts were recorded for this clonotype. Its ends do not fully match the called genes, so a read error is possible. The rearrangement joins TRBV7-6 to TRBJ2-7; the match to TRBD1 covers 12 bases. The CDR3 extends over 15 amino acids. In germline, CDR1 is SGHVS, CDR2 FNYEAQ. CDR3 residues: CASSPGQGASYEQYF. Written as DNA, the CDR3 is TGTGCTAGCAGCCCGGGACAGGGGGCCTCCTACGAGCAGTACTTC.

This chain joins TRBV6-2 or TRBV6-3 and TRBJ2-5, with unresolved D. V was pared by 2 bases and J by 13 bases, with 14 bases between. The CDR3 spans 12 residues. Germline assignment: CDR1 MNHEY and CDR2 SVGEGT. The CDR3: CASSYPRPDWYF. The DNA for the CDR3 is TGTGCCAGCAGTTACCCTCGACCCGACTGGTACTTC.

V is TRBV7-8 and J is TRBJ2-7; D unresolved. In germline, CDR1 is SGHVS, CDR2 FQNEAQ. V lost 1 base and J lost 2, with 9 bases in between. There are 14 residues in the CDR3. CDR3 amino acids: CASSLVSGPYEQYV. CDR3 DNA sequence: TGTGCCAGCAGCTTAGTTTCCGGACCCTACGAGCAGTACGTC.

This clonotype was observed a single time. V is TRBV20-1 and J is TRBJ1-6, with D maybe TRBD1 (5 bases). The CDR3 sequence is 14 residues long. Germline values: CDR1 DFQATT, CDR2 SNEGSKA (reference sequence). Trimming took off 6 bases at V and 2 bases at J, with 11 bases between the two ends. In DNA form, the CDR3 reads TGCAGTGCCGACAGAGGAGCCTATAATTCACCCCTCCACTTT. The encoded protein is CSADRGAYNSPLHF.

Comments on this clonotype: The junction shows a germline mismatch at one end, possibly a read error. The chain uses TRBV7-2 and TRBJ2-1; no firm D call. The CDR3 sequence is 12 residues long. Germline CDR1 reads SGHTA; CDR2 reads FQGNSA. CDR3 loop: CASSLGSNEQSF. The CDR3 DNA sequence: TGTGCCAGCAGCTTAGGGTCCAATGAGCAGTCCTTC.

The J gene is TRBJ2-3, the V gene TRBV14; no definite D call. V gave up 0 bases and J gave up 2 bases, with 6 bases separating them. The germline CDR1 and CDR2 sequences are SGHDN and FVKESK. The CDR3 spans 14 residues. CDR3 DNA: TGTGCCAGCAGCCAAGACAGATACACAGATACGCAGTATTTT. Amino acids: CASSQDRYTDTQYF.

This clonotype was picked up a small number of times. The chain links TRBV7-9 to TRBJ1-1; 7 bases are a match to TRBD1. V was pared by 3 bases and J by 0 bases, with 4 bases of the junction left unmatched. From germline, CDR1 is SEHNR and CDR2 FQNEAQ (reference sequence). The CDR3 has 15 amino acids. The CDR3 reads CASSFRDRMNTEAFF. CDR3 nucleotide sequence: TGTGCCAGCAGCTTCAGGGACAGAATGAACACTGAAGCTTTCTTT.

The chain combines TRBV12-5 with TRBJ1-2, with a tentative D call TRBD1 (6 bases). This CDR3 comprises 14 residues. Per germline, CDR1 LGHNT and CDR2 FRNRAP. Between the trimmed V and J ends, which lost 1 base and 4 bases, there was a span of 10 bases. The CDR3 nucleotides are TGTGCTAGTGGTTTGGGGCAGGGGTTCTATGGCTACACCTTC. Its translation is CASGLGQGFYGYTF.

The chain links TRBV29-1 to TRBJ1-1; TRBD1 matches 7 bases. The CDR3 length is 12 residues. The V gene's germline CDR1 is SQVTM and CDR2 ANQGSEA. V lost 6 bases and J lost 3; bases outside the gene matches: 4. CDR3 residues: CSVQGTYTEAFF. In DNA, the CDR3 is TGCAGCGTACAGGGGACCTACACTGAAGCTTTCTTT.

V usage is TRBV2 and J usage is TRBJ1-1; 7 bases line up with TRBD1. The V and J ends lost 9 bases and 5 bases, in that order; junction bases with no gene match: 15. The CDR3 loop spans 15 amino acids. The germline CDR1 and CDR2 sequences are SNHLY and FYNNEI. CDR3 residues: CARGGSRGSRTEAFF. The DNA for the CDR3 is TGTGCCAGGGGTGGGTCCAGGGGGTCGAGGACTGAAGCTTTCTTT.

CDR3 coding DNA: TGTGCCAGCAGCTTGGTGGGTTCCGATTTGAATGAGCAGTTCTTC. It encodes CASSLVGSDLNEQFF. The chain combines TRBV5-8 with TRBJ2-1; D not resolved. This CDR3 contains 15 residues. V lost 0 bases and J lost 7, with 14 bases in between. Germline V CDR1 and CDR2: SGHTS, YDEGEE.